This record looks at one T cell receptor beta chain sequence and its context. CDR3 size: 15 residues. Germline V gives CDR1 SGHRS, CDR2 YFSETQ. V dropped 0 bases and J dropped 8 bases, with 15 bases sitting between them. This entry comes from a study of T cell changes during pregnancy in multiple sclerosis. Sequencing was performed with immunoSEQ multiplex PCR; in TCRdb, only in-frame clones are kept and a portion is missing. Of about 50,000 clones in the sample, around 90% are singletons; the top ten hold roughly 0.6%. The chain recombines TRBV5-1 with TRBJ2-1; maybe TRBD2 (7 bases). The material sequenced was CD4+ T cells from peripheral blood mononuclear cells, taken after pregnancy. The sequence was collected from a female donor in good health, enrolled as a control in a pregnancy study. CDR3 sequence (DNA): TGCGCCAGCAGCTTGGCCTTGGGCGGGGGCGATGAGCAGTTCTTC. It translates to CASSLALGGGDEQFF.